This T cell receptor beta chain came from a study of response to subunit inactivated influenza vaccine. This CDR3 comprises 11 residues. Germline assignment: CDR1 SGHRS and CDR2 YFSETQ. Trimming stripped 4 bases from V and 6 bases from J, with 7 bases between. Each CDR3 protein is one row after TCRdb ran MiXCR on the RT-PCR reads. The sample shows hundreds of thousands of distinct CDR3 sequences, less than 8% of them seen only once. Study outcomes and limitations: The authors offered the suggestion that each seasonal influenza vaccination recruits few new T cells.

This clonotype occurred many times. Antigen specificity is unknown. Sample: PBMCs from blood, taken less than 30 months after vaccination. The origin of this receptor is a man between 45 and 75 years old who received an inactivated influenza vaccine. This rearrangement joins TRBV5-1 to TRBJ1-2; D remains ambiguous. CDR3 amino acids: CASSNRDGYTF. The CDR3 DNA reads TGCGCCAGCAGCAATCGGGATGGCTACACCTTC.